Below are 22 T cell receptor beta chains sequenced from a single sample in a study of breast tumors, draining lymph nodes, adjacent tissues. TCRdb re-called the multiplex PCR reads with MiXCR, one entry per CDR3 protein. The sample consists of around 250,000 distinct CDR3 sequences, less than 45% of them appearing once. Samples came from axillary lymph nodes draining the breast cancer. Sample: axillary lymph node tissue. These receptor sequences come from a female donor with breast cancer. Some clones in this sample may be carry-over from other donors' samples.

This clonotype has at least ten counts. This rearrangement joins TRBV6-1 to TRBJ2-7; 8 nucleotides line up with TRBD1. The CDR3 covers 16 residues. With 7 bases clipped from V and 5 bases from J, the junction kept 16 bases outside the gene matches. Per germline, CDR1 MNHNS and CDR2 SASEGT. For the CDR3, the DNA is TGTGCCAGCACTTTCTACCCCTCCGGACAGGGTAACGAGCAGTACTTC. Translation: CASTFYPSGQGNEQYF.

This clonotype was counted many times. The chain links TRBV7-9 to TRBJ1-5, with 8 bases lining up with TRBD1. The CDR3 loop spans 14 amino acids. After removal of 6 bases from V and 1 base from J, the junction contained 2 bases not matched to a gene. Germline assignment: CDR1 SEHNR and CDR2 FQNEAQ (reference sequence). The CDR3 sequence: CASSRTGSNQPQHF. The CDR3 DNA is TGTGCCAGCAGTCGGACAGGGAGCAATCAGCCCCAGCATTTT. Combining the CDR3 with reference TRBV7-9 and TRBJ1-5 gives the whole variable domain DTGVSQNPRHKITKRGQNVTFRCDPISEHNRLYWYRQTLGQGPEFLTYFQNEAQLEKSRLLSDRFSAERPKGSFSTLEIQRTEQGDSAMYLCASSRTGSNQPQHFGDGTRLSIL.

In this sample, this clonotype turned up a few times. A much larger clone lies a single base off, so this may be a read error. The V call is TRBV6-6, the J call TRBJ1-5; TRBD1 matches 7 bases. The CDR3 is 14 amino acids. Trimming at V came to 6 bases and at J to 2 bases, leaving 4 bases not matched to a gene. Germline CDR1 reads MNHNY; CDR2 reads SVGAGI (reference sequence). The CDR3 reads CASSHRGGNQPQHF. CDR3 nucleotide sequence: TGTGCCAGCAGCCACAGGGGAGGCAATCAGCCCCAGCATTTT.

Turning to this clonotype: This sequence may be a read error, since a much larger clone differs from it by one base. Here the CDR3 omits its conserved ending phenylalanine or tryptophan, so a read error is the likely source. The chain links TRBV18 to TRBJ1-2, with TRBD1 as a possible D gene (5 bases). The CDR3 is made up of 15 amino acids. With 4 bases removed from V and 2 bases from J, the gap between germline ends came to 14 bases. CDR1 is KGHSH, CDR2 LQKENI, per germline. The CDR3 sequence: CASSRTQEGNYGYTL. The CDR3 DNA reads TGTGCCAGCTCACGGACACAAGAGGGCAACTATGGCTACACCCTC.

This clonotype was recorded at least ten times. The V call is TRBV3-1, the J call TRBJ1-5, with D hard to call. CDR1 and CDR2 from the germline V gene are LGHDT and YNNKEL (reference sequence). The CDR3 length is 14 residues. The ends were cut back, 2 bases at V and 2 bases at J, with 7 bases in the middle. CDR3 protein: CASSQWGGNQPQHF. Here the CDR3 DNA reads TGTGCCAGCAGCCAATGGGGTGGCAATCAGCCCCAGCATTTT.

This clonotype was observed many times. The chain links TRBV5-1 to TRBJ2-3, with D unresolved. Trimming took off 0 bases at V and 2 bases at J, with 10 bases between the two ends. Germline V gene lookup returns CDR1 SGHRS and CDR2 YFSETQ. The CDR3 is made up of 15 amino acids. The CDR3 loop is CASSLAGLITDTQYF. The DNA for the CDR3 is TGCGCCAGCAGCTTGGCCGGGCTGATCACAGATACGCAGTATTTT.

This clonotype appeared a few times. This chain connects TRBV28 to TRBJ1-4; no firm D call. This CDR3 has 15 residues. Trimming took off 3 bases at V and 8 bases at J, with 16 bases between the two ends. Per germline, CDR1 MDHEN and CDR2 SYDVKM. Written as DNA, the CDR3 is TGTGCCAGCAGTTTCCCCGGACGAGGGTGGGAAAAACTGTTTTTT. Translation: CASSFPGRGWEKLFF. Full variable domain (remainder filled in from reference TRBV28 and TRBJ1-4): DVKVTQSSRYLVKRTGEKVFLECVQDMDHENMFWYRQDPGLGLRLIYFSYDVKMKEKGDIPEGYSVSREKKERFSLILESASTNQTSMYLCASSFPGRGWEKLFFGSGTQLSVL.

This clonotype showed up many times. The chain has TRBV7-8 and TRBJ2-7; D is ambiguous. The germline V gene has CDR1 SGHVS and CDR2 FQNEAQ. The germline V and J ends were trimmed by 5 bases and 2 bases, with 16 bases remaining between them. This CDR3 has 15 residues. The CDR3 reads CASSPVRVGAYEQYF. The CDR3 DNA reads TGTGCCAGCAGCCCCGTTCGCGTCGGAGCCTACGAGCAGTACTTC. Combining the CDR3 with reference TRBV7-8 and TRBJ2-7 gives the whole variable domain GAGVSQSPRYKVAKRGQDVALRCDPISGHVSLFWYQQALGQGPEFLTYFQNEAQLDKSGLPSDRFFAERPEGSVSTLKIQRTQQEDSAVYLCASSPVRVGAYEQYFGPGTRLTVT.

Of note for this clonotype: The missing conserved phenylalanine or tryptophan at the end of this CDR3 makes a read error likely. No DNA is shown, since the ends of the CDR3 on it are uncertain; the CDR3 is the one TCRdb lists. The chain links TRBV7-2 to TRBJ2-5; TRBD2 was called by the table and not checked on the DNA. 12 amino acids form the CDR3, both terminal residues included. CDR1 is SGHTA and CDR2 is FQGNSA in the germline V gene. The CDR3 loop reads CASSSPYPRLAG.

The chain couples TRBV28 to TRBJ1-2, with 7 bases matching TRBD1. Losses at the gene ends were 7 bases for V and 1 base for J; bases not matched to a gene: 9. The CDR3 totals 15 residues. Germline V lookup: CDR1 MDHEN, CDR2 SYDVKM. The CDR3 loop reads CASTEQGQFNYGYTF. The CDR3 DNA is TGTGCCAGCACCGAACAGGGACAGTTTAACTATGGCTACACCTTC.

This clonotype was counted ten times or more. The CDR3 protein is CASSLAVDTDYGYTF. In nucleotides, the CDR3 is TGTGCCAGCAGCTTAGCGGTGGATACCGACTATGGCTACACCTTC. The J gene is TRBJ1-2, the V gene TRBV7-8; D is uncertain. Germline V gene data show CDR1 as SGHVS and CDR2 as FQNEAQ. The CDR3 sequence is 15 residues long. V lost 0 bases to trimming and J lost 3 bases, with 11 bases between them. The complete variable domain, with remaining parts taken from reference TRBV7-8 and TRBJ1-2, reads GAGVSQSPRYKVAKRGQDVALRCDPISGHVSLFWYQQALGQGPEFLTYFQNEAQLDKSGLPSDRFFAERPEGSVSTLKIQRTQQEDSAVYLCASSLAVDTDYGYTFGSGTRLTVV.

This clonotype appeared many times. This sequence joins TRBV7-2 and TRBJ1-2; TRBD1 is a possible D gene (6 bases). Germline-derived CDR1 and CDR2 are SGHTA and FQGNSA. The CDR3 length is 15 residues. Trimming left V 0 bases short and J 4 bases short, with 12 bases between. CDR3 bases: TGTGCCAGCAGCTTAGCTTCAGGACAGAGCTATGGCTACACCTTC. As protein: CASSLASGQSYGYTF.

This clonotype appeared many times. J is TRBJ2-3 and V is TRBV5-1; D is uncertain. The germline CDR1 and CDR2 sequences are SGHRS and YFSETQ. Trimming cost V 4 bases and J 2 bases, with 14 bases left between them. The CDR3 consists of 15 residues. In DNA form, the CDR3 reads TGCGCCAGCAGCCCTCTGATGGACCCCACAGATACGCAGTATTTT. Protein sequence: CASSPLMDPTDTQYF.

This clonotype appeared many times. The genes are TRBV11-2 and TRBJ2-7, with 7 bases lining up with TRBD1. The V gene end was trimmed by 2 bases and the J gene end by 2 bases; junction bases not matched to a gene: 9. CDR1 and CDR2 (germline): SGHAT, FQNNGV. This CDR3 comprises 16 residues. Written as DNA, the CDR3 is TGTGCCAGCAGCTTACCGGGGCACGGACAGGCCTACGAGCAGTACTTC. It translates to CASSLPGHGQAYEQYF.

The chain has TRBV6-2 or TRBV6-3 and TRBJ2-5, with 8 positions matching TRBD2. The DNA end is a closer match to TRBJ2-1, so the J assignment may be wrong. Germline CDR1 reads MNHEY; CDR2 reads SVGEGT. This CDR3 comprises 19 residues. CDR3 sequence reads: CASSYPTGTRFSPRETQFF. Written as DNA, the CDR3 is TGTGCCAGCAGTTACCCGACCGGGACTAGGTTTTCCCCGCGAGAGACCCAGTTCTTC.

This clonotype showed up many times. The chain combines TRBV7-3 with TRBJ2-2; D gene ambiguous. This CDR3 has 16 amino acids. With 2 bases removed from V and 2 bases from J, the gap between germline ends came to 12 bases. Germline V lookup: CDR1 SGHTA, CDR2 FQGTGA. The CDR3 is CASSLLGSGNTGELFF. CDR3 sequence (DNA): TGTGCCAGCAGCTTATTGGGGTCGGGTAACACCGGGGAGCTGTTTTTT.

This clonotype appeared many times. The rearrangement joins TRBV6-5 to TRBJ2-1; the match to TRBD2 covers 11 bases. The CDR3 is made up of 17 amino acids. CDR1 is MNHEY and CDR2 is SVGAGI in the germline V gene. Trimming took 3 bases from V and 5 from J; bases not matched to a gene: 9. The CDR3 protein is CASSYETSGIAHNEQFF. The CDR3 nucleotides are TGTGCCAGCAGTTATGAGACTAGCGGGATCGCGCACAATGAGCAGTTCTTC.

Ten or more counts support this clonotype. V usage is TRBV7-2 and J usage is TRBJ2-5; 9 bases are a match to TRBD2. V was clipped by 2 bases and J by 5 bases; unmatched bases: 6. CDR1 and CDR2 from the germline V gene are SGHTA and FQGNSA. CDR3 length: 15 residues. This CDR3 reads CASSLRRLAVETQYF. CDR3 coding DNA: TGTGCCAGCAGCTTAAGAAGACTAGCGGTGGAGACCCAGTACTTC.

The chain employs TRBV7-9 and TRBJ2-6; the match to TRBD2 covers 10 bases. The CDR3 consists of 16 residues. Germline V gene lookup returns CDR1 SEHNR and CDR2 FQNEAQ (reference sequence). Unmatched junction bases numbered 10, after V lost 5 bases and J lost 9 bases. The chain's CDR3 is CASSPSLAGAGNVLTF. The DNA for the CDR3 is TGTGCCAGCAGCCCCTCGCTAGCGGGAGCGGGCAACGTCCTGACTTTC. Filled out from reference TRBV7-9 and TRBJ2-6, the complete variable domain reads DTGVSQNPRHKITKRGQNVTFRCDPISEHNRLYWYRQTLGQGPEFLTYFQNEAQLEKSRLLSDRFSAERPKGSFSTLEIQRTEQGDSAMYLCASSPSLAGAGNVLTFGAGSRLTVL.

Worth noting for this clonotype: Compared with germline, one end of the junction differs, possibly owing to a read error. This rearrangement joins TRBV6-1 to TRBJ2-1, with TRBD2 matching 9 bases. Per germline, CDR1 MNHNS and CDR2 SASEGT. The CDR3 consists of 16 residues. CDR3 in amino acids: CASSPRGTSFYNEQLF. The CDR3 coding sequence is TGTGCCAGCAGTCCCCGGGGGACTAGCTTTTACAATGAGCAGCTCTTC.

The rearrangement uses TRBV10-3 and TRBJ1-2, with 8 bases that match TRBD1. The CDR3 is 15 amino acids. Germline CDR1 ENHRY, CDR2 SYGVKD. J gave up 6 bases and V 2 bases, and 8 bases lay outside the gene matches. The CDR3 loop is CAISEPDRVYHGYTF. The DNA of the CDR3 is TGTGCCATCAGTGAGCCGGACAGGGTCTACCATGGCTACACCTTC.

On this clonotype itself: Since a much larger clone is just one base distant, this may be a read error. The rearrangement uses TRBV19 and TRBJ1-1, with D tentatively TRBD1 (6 bases). This CDR3 has 17 amino acids. The germline V gene has CDR1 LNHDA and CDR2 SQIVND (reference sequence). CDR3 DNA sequence: TGTGCCAGTAGTATACCCCCCGGAAGCGGACAGAAAGATGAAGCTTCCTTT. This gives the protein CASSIPPGSGQKDEASF.